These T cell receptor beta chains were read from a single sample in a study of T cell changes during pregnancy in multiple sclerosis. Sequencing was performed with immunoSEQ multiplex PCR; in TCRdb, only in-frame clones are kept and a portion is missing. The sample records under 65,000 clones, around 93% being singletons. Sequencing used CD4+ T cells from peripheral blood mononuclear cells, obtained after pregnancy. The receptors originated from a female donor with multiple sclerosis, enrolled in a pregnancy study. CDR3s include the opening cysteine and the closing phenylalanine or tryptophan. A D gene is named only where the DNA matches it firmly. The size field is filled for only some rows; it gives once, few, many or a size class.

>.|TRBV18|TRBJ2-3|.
CASRDSLADTQYF
TGTGCCAGCAGGGACTCTCTAGCAGATACGCAGTATTTT
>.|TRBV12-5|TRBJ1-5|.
CASGLVPGKGVGQPQHF
TGTGCTAGTGGTTTGGTACCAGGGAAGGGGGTCGGCCAGCCCCAGCATTTT
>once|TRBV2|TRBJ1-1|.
CASRGHPNTEAFF
TGTGCCAGCAGGGGGCATCCGAACACTGAAGCTTTCTTT
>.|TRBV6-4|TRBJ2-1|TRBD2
CASSDSASGGYNEQFF
TGTGCCAGCAGTGACTCGGCTAGCGGGGGGTACAATGAGCAGTTCTTC
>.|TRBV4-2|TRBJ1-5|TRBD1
CASSQDNRGHQPQHF
TGTGCCAGCAGCCAAGATAACAGGGGGCATCAGCCCCAGCATTTT
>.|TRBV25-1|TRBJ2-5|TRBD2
CASRKSGGQETQYF
TGTGCCAGCAGAAAAAGCGGGGGACAAGAGACCCAGTACTTC
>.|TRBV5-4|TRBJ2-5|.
CASSLLKDAEGRETQYF
TGTGCCAGCAGCTTGTTAAAAGACGCGGAGGGTCGGGAGACCCAGTACTTC
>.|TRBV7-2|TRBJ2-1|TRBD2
CASSRRGRLAGAYNEQFF
TGTGCCAGCAGCCGACGGGGTCGTCTAGCGGGGGCCTACAATGAGCAGTTCTTC
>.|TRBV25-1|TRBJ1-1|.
CASSVYKGSTEAFF
TGTGCCAGCAGTGTCTATAAAGGGAGCACTGAAGCTTTCTTT
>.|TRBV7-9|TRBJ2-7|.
CASSRGGATSYEQYF
TGTGCCAGCAGCCGCGGCGGGGCAACTTCCTACGAGCAGTACTTC
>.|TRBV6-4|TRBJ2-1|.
CASSDFGGGLNQFF
TGTGCCAGCAGTGACTTCGGAGGGGGCCTAAATCAGTTCTTC
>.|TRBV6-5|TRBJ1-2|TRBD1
CASRRPGQGDYGYTF
TGTGCCAGCAGGCGGCCGGGACAGGGAGACTATGGCTACACCTTC
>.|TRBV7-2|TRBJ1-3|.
CASSLHFSGNTIYF
TGTGCCAGCAGCCTTCACTTCTCTGGAAACACCATATATTTT
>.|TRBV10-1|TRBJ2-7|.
CARLSYEQYF
TGCGCCCGCCTATCCTACGAGCAGTACTTC
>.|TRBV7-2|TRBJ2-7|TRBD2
CASSLLQAGGILSYEQYF
TGTGCCAGCAGCTTACTCCAAGCGGGGGGGATCTTGTCCTACGAGCAGTACTTC
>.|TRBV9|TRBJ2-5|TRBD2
CASSVGLAGVETQYF
TGTGCCAGCAGCGTAGGGCTAGCGGGGGTGGAGACCCAGTACTTC
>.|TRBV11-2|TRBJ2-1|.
CASSLDGGSYNEQFF
TGTGCCAGCAGCTTAGACGGGGGCTCCTACAATGAGCAGTTCTTC
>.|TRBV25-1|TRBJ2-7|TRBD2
CASMGGAYEQYF
TGTGCCAGCATGGGGGGGGCCTACGAGCAGTACTTC
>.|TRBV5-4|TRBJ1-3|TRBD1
CASTQTGGSGNTIYF
TGTGCCAGCACGCAGACAGGGGGCTCTGGAAACACCATATATTTT
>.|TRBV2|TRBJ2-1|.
CASSSVSIYNEQFF
TGTGCCAGTTCGTCGGTCTCGATCTACAATGAGCAGTTCTTC
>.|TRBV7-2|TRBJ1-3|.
CASSSSLGAAGNTIYF
TGTGCCAGCAGCTCCTCTCTGGGGGCGGCTGGAAACACCATATATTTT
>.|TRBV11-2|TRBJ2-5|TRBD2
CASSLAGLAGAYQETQYF
TGTGCCAGCAGCTTGGCAGGACTAGCGGGGGCGTACCAAGAGACCCAGTACTTC
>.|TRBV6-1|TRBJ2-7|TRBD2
CASSGPGLAGYEQYF
TGTGCCAGCAGTGGACCGGGACTAGCGGGGTACGAGCAGTACTTC
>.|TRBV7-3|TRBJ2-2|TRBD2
CASSLRVAGGLNTGELFF
TGTGCCAGCAGCCTTCGGGTAGCGGGGGGCCTTAACACCGGGGAGCTGTTTTTT
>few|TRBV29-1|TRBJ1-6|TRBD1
CRPDREQPSYNSPLHF
TGCCGCCCGGACAGGGAACAGCCCTCATATAATTCACCCCTCCACTTT
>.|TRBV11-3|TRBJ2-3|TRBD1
CASSPVGTGNTDTQYF
TGTGCCAGCAGCCCAGTCGGGACAGGGAACACAGATACGCAGTATTTT
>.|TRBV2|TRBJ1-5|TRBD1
CATRGQIKSQPQHF
TGTGCCACCAGGGGGCAGATAAAGAGTCAGCCCCAGCATTTT
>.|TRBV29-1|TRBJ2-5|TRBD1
CSVSPHDRAQETQYF
TGCAGCGTCTCCCCCCACGACAGGGCCCAAGAGACCCAGTACTTC
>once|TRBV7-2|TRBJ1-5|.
CASSLWGLYDQPQHF
TGTGCCAGCAGCTTGTGGGGGCTATATGATCAGCCCCAGCATTTT
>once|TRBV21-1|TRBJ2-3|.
CASSKGIRGQGGGTDTQYF
TGTGCCAGCAGCAAAGGGATCCGGGGACAGGGTGGTGGCACAGATACGCAGTATTTT
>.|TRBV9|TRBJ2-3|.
CASSVVSGSTDTQYF
TGTGCCAGCAGCGTAGTGTCGGGGAGCACAGATACGCAGTATTTT
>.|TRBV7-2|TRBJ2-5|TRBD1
CASSLIGTGETQYF
TGTGCCAGCAGCTTAATCGGGACAGGGGAGACCCAGTACTTC
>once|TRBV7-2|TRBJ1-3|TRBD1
CASSLDRGTGNTIYF
TGTGCCAGCAGCCTGGACAGGGGGACAGGAAACACCATATATTTT
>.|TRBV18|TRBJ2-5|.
CASSRATGQVETQYF
TGTGCCAGCTCACGCGCCACAGGGCAGGTAGAGACCCAGTACTTC
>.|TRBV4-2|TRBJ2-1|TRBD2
CASSQDPSGGNNEQFF
TGTGCCAGCAGCCAAGATCCTAGCGGGGGGAACAATGAGCAGTTCTTC
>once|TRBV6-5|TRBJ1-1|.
CASSPLMNTEAFF
TGTGCCAGCAGCCCCCTTATGAACACTGAAGCTTTCTTT
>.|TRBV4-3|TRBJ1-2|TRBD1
CASSQDHGTGNGYTF
TGCGCCAGCAGCCAAGATCATGGGACAGGGAATGGCTACACCTTC
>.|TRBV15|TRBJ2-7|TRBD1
CATSRGTGGFREQYF
TGTGCCACCAGCAGGGGGACAGGGGGCTTTCGGGAGCAGTACTTC
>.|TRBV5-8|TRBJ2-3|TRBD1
CASSRHGWTGTDTQYF
TGTGCCAGCAGCCGACACGGGTGGACAGGAACAGATACGCAGTATTTT
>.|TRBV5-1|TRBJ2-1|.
CASSLLGGAIYNEQFF
TGCGCCAGCAGCTTGTTAGGGGGGGCGATCTACAATGAGCAGTTCTTC
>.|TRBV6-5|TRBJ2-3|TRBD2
CASRASGGEGVGQYF
TGTGCCAGCAGAGCTAGCGGGGGCGAAGGGGTGGGGCAGTATTTT
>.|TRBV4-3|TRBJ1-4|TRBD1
CASSQDWTGEKLFF
TGCGCCAGCAGCCAAGATTGGACAGGTGAAAAACTGTTTTTT
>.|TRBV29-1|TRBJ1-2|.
CSVEARRGSNGYTF
TGCAGCGTTGAAGCCCGCAGGGGAAGTAATGGCTACACCTTC
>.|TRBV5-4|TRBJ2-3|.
CASSLTGGDTQYF
TGTGCCAGCAGTCTTACAGGTGGTGATACGCAGTATTTT
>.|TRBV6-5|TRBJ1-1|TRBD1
CASRSNRGISEAFF
TGTGCCAGCAGAAGCAACAGGGGAATCTCGGAAGCTTTCTTT
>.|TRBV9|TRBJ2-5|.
CASSVVGQGETQYF
TGTGCCAGCAGCGTAGTTGGCCAGGGGGAGACCCAGTACTTC
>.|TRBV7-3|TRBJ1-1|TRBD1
CASSFNRDSMNTEAFF
TGTGCCAGCAGCTTCAACCGGGACAGCATGAACACTGAAGCTTTCTTT
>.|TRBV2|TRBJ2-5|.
CASSDRGTETQYF
TGTGCCAGCAGTGATAGGGGCACAGAGACCCAGTACTTC